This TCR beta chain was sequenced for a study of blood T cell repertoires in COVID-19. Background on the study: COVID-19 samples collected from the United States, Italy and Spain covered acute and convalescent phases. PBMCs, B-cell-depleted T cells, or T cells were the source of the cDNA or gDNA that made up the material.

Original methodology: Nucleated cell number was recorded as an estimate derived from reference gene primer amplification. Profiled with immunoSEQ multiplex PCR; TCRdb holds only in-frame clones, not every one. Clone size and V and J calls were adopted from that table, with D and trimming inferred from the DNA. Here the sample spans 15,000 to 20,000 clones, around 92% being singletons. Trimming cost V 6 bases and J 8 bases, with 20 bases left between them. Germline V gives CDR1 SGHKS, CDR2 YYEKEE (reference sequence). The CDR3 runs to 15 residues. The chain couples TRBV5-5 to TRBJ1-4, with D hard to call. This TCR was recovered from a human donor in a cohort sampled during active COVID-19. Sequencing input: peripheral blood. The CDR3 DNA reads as TGTGCCAGCACCATCTCCGGGAACCTTGGGGAAAAACTGTTTTTT. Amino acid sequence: CASTISGNLGEKLFF.